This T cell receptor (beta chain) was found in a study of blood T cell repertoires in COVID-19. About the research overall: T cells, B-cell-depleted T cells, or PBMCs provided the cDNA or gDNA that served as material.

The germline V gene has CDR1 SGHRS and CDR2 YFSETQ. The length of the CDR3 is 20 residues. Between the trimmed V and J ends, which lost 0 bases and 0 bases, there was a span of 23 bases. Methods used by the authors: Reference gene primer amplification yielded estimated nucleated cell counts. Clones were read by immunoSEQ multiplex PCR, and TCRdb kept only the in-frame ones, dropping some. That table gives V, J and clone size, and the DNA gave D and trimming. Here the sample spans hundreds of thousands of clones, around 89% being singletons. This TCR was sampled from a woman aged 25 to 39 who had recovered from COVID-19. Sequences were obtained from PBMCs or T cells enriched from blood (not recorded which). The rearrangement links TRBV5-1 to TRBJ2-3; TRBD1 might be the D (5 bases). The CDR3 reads CASSLEIRQGSTPSTDTQYF. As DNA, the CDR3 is TGCGCCAGCAGCTTGGAAATCAGGCAGGGATCGACTCCCAGCACAGATACGCAGTATTTT.